Below, 21 T cell receptor beta chains from the same sample are listed, as sequenced in a study of tumor-infiltrating lymphocytes in primary liver carcinoma. The researchers obtained blood RNA from unsorted whole blood and also extracted germline DNA. Total RNA amounting to around 530 ng was the source from which TCR beta cDNA was made with a constant-region primer. Generation of the TCR beta libraries relied on three nested multiplex PCR rounds using slightly modified ARM-PCR. It was with TRBV1-TRBV30 forward primers and a C-beta reverse primer that the first two PCR rounds were run, at approximately 10 cycles each. Each CDR3 protein gets one entry after TCRdb re-called the multiplex PCR reads with MiXCR. The profile shows 300,000 to 400,000 distinct CDR3 sequences, 65% of them singletons. Input material: peripheral blood. The receptors here all came from a man between 40 and 49 years old with primary liver carcinoma and hepatitis B virus infection.

This clonotype was seen a handful of times. Written as DNA, the CDR3 is TGCGCCAGCAGCTTGCCAGGGGAGGATACGCAGTATTTT. Amino acids: CASSLPGEDTQYF. The V and J genes are TRBV5-1 and TRBJ2-3; perhaps TRBD1 as D (6 bases). Germline-derived CDR1 and CDR2 are SGHRS and YFSETQ. This CDR3 is 13 amino acids long. V lost 1 base to trimming and J lost 6 bases, with 9 bases between them.

The rearrangement joins TRBV28 to TRBJ1-6; 9 bases match TRBD1. V lost 7 bases and J lost 8; bases outside the gene matches: 6. Germline V gene data show CDR1 as MDHEN and CDR2 as SYDVKM. CDR3 length: 14 amino acids. The CDR3 here is CASIATGGYSPLHF. The CDR3 coding sequence is TGTGCCAGCATAGCGACAGGGGGTTATTCACCCCTCCACTTT.

With regard to this clonotype: Germline is not matched at one junction end, which may reflect a read error. This chain joins TRBV6-1 and TRBJ2-1, with D maybe TRBD2 (5 bases). The CDR3 is 17 residues long. The germline V gene encodes CDR1 MNHNS and CDR2 SASEGT. The CDR3 loop is CASTEGSDSWHYNEQFF. The CDR3 coding sequence is TGTGCCAGCACTGAAGGGAGTGACTCTTGGCACTACAATGAGCAGTTCTTC.

The genes are TRBV20-1 and TRBJ2-1; D might be TRBD2 (6 bases). Deletions cut 6 bases from V and 4 bases from J, with 13 bases between. Germline CDR1 reads DFQATT; CDR2 reads SNEGSKA (reference sequence). This CDR3 has 13 residues. The CDR3 reads CSAGGRVYNEQFF. The CDR3 DNA reads as TGCAGTGCCGGAGGGCGGGTTTACAATGAGCAGTTCTTC.

As regards this clonotype: A read error is possible here, since a much larger clone lies one base away. The chain links TRBV6-2 or TRBV6-3 to TRBJ1-5, with D uncertain. The CDR3 covers 12 residues. Germline-derived CDR1 and CDR2 are MNHEY and SVGEGT. With 7 bases removed from V and 7 bases from J, the gap between germline ends came to 11 bases. CDR3 residues: CASNYGIQPQHF. The CDR3 nucleotides read TGTGCCAGCAACTATGGGATACAGCCCCAGCATTTT.

As for this clonotype: A much larger clone differs by one base, so this may be a read error. The chain uses TRBV6-2 or TRBV6-3 and TRBJ1-2, with D hard to call. This CDR3 contains 12 residues. The germline V gene encodes CDR1 MNHEY and CDR2 SVGEGT. The DNA for the CDR3 is TGTGCCATCAGTAGGATCGGAGCCCGCTACACCTTC. Translating gives CAISRIGARYTF.

CDR3 nucleotides: TGTGCCACCAGTCCGACAGGGGTGAAGACCCAGTACTTC. Amino acids: CATSPTGVKTQYF. V is TRBV24-1 and J is TRBJ2-5, with 8 bases fitting TRBD1. The CDR3 covers 13 residues. Trimming removed 6 bases from V and 6 bases from J; junction bases left unmatched: 5. Germline V gene sequence: CDR1 KGHDR, CDR2 SFDVKD.

Concerning this clonotype: A clone one base away is much larger, so this may be a read error. The genes are TRBV11-2 and TRBJ2-3, with 10 bases fitting TRBD2. The CDR3 spans 15 residues. The V gene's germline CDR1 is SGHAT and CDR2 FQNNGV. The CDR3 sequence: CVSSPLAGGSDTQYF. The CDR3 DNA follows: TGTGTCAGCAGCCCCTTAGCGGGAGGCTCAGATACGCAGTATTTT. The entire variable domain, with the rest obtained from reference TRBV11-2 and TRBJ2-3, is as follows: EAGVAQSPRYKIIEKRQSVAFWCNPISGHATLYWYQQILGQGPKLLIQFQNNGVVDDSQLPKDRFSAERLKGVDSTLKIQPAKLEDSAVYLCVSSPLAGGSDTQYFGPGTRLTVL.

This clonotype appeared a few times. The genes are TRBV6-5 and TRBJ1-1; tentatively, D is TRBD1 (6 bases). The CDR3 contains 17 residues. V gave up 6 bases and J gave up 4 bases, with 24 bases separating them. Germline lookup yields CDR1 MNHEY and CDR2 SVGAGI. The chain's CDR3 is CASSRMFVTGWSTEAFF. The CDR3 nucleotides read TGTGCCAGCAGCCGAATGTTCGTGACAGGCTGGAGCACTGAAGCTTTCTTT.

To note about this clonotype: Sequence at one end of the junction differs from germline and may be a read error. The chain combines TRBV5-4 with TRBJ1-6; D uncertain. The CDR3 contains 15 residues. CDR1 is SGHNT, CDR2 YYREEE, per germline (reference sequence). DNA of the CDR3: TGTGCCAGCAGCTTGCCGGGATCCTATAATTCACCCCTACACTTT. Protein product: CASSLPGSYNSPLHF.

This clonotype was observed many times. This chain connects TRBV10-3 to TRBJ2-3, with D unclear. Germline V gene lookup returns CDR1 ENHRY and CDR2 SYGVKD. V was pared by 4 bases and J by 4 bases, with 6 bases between. The CDR3 is 12 residues long. CDR3 protein: CAISGVPDTQYF. The CDR3 DNA sequence: TGTGCCATCAGTGGCGTTCCAGATACGCAGTATTTT.

This clonotype was seen once. The V call is TRBV6-1, the J call TRBJ1-3; unclear D gene. V was trimmed by 4 bases and J by 4 bases, leaving 14 bases between them. Germline V gives CDR1 MNHNS, CDR2 SASEGT. The CDR3 extends over 15 amino acids. The CDR3 loop is CASSGDRFSGNTIYF. CDR3 nucleotides: TGTGCCAGCAGTGGTGACCGGTTCTCCGGAAACACCATATATTTT.

The CDR3 DNA is TGTGCCACCACCCCATCGTGGACAGGGGACTATGGCTACACCTTC. Its translation is CATTPSWTGDYGYTF. The V and J genes are TRBV21-1 and TRBJ1-2; the table's D call TRBD1 went unverified against the DNA. TRBV21-1 counts as a pseudogene. This CDR3 is built from 15 residues.

This clonotype was picked up one time. A much larger clone lies one base from this, so it may be a read error. The chain combines TRBV6-1 with TRBJ2-2, with 7 bases aligning to TRBD1. Per the germline V gene, CDR1 is MNHNS and CDR2 is SASEGT. V lost 0 bases, J lost 7 bases, and 11 bases stayed unmatched. The CDR3 loop spans 17 amino acids. The CDR3 DNA sequence: TGTGCCAGCAGTGAAGCATCAGGGGACAGCCCACGCGGGGAGCTGTTTTTT. Translating gives CASSEASGDSPRGELFF.

Concerning this clonotype itself: A much larger clone differs by one base, so this may be a read error. This sequence joins TRBV29-1 and TRBJ1-2; D not resolved. CDR1 SQVTM and CDR2 ANQGSEA come from the germline V gene. Between the trimmed V and J ends, which lost 3 bases and 6 bases, there was a span of 8 bases. The CDR3 loop spans 11 amino acids. As DNA, the CDR3 is TGCAGCGTTGATCTCATGGATGGCTACACCTTC. Protein sequence: CSVDLMDGYTF. Looking up the rest from reference TRBV29-1 and TRBJ1-2 gives the full variable domain: SAVISQKPSRDICQRGTSLTIQCQVDSQVTMMFWYRQQPGQSLTLIATANQGSEATYESGFVIDKFPISRPNLTFSTLTVSNMSPEDSSIYLCSVDLMDGYTFGSGTRLTVV.

On this clonotype itself: A read error is possible here, since a much larger clone lies one base away. This rearrangement joins TRBV4-1 to TRBJ2-7; 7 nucleotides agree with TRBD1. Germline assignment: CDR1 MGHRA and CDR2 YSYEKL. The CDR3 sequence is 16 residues long. The CDR3, as DNA: TGCGCCAGGAGCCCGATAACAGGGGCCCTCTCCTACGAGCAGTACTTC. Protein: CARSPITGALSYEQYF.

The count of this clonotype is one. Since a much larger clone is just one base distant, this may be a read error. The CDR3: CASREDRLSYEQYF. The CDR3 nucleotides read TGTGCCAGCAGGGAGGACAGGCTCTCCTACGAGCAGTACTTC. The genes are TRBV14 and TRBJ2-7; 7 nucleotides align to TRBD1. Germline V gene sequence: CDR1 SGHDN, CDR2 FVKESK. The CDR3 consists of 14 residues. Trimming at V came to 6 bases and at J to 0 bases, leaving 5 bases not matched to a gene.

This clonotype has only one observation. This sequence joins TRBV6-1 and TRBJ1-3; D remains ambiguous. From germline, CDR1 is MNHNS and CDR2 SASEGT. The CDR3 runs 13 residues. CDR3 loop: CVTRRERPDTIYF. CDR3 bases: TGTGTCACCCGCCGCGAGAGGCCAGACACCATATATTTT.

Regarding this clonotype: One end of the junction is discordant with germline, which a read error may explain. This sequence joins TRBV5-8 and TRBJ2-5; D possibly matches TRBD1 or TRBD2 (7 bases each). The CDR3 sequence is 14 residues long. Germline CDR1 reads SGHTS; CDR2 reads YDEGEE. CDR3: CASSLNRGGETHYF. The CDR3 DNA follows: TGTGCCAGCAGCTTGAACAGGGGAGGGGAGACCCACTACTTC.

The chain links TRBV28 to TRBJ1-1; TRBD1 is a possible D gene (5 bases). V shed 5 bases and J shed 1 base, with 17 bases lying between them. CDR3 size: 16 residues. In germline, CDR1 is MDHEN, CDR2 SYDVKM. The CDR3 bases are TGTGCCAGCAGTATGGGGACTTACCCGGAGAACACTGAAGCTTTCTTT. This sequence encodes CASSMGTYPENTEAFF.

J is TRBJ2-5 and V is TRBV5-4; D not resolved. V gave up 3 bases and J gave up 4 bases, with 13 bases separating them. This CDR3 spans 14 amino acids. Per germline, CDR1 SGHNT and CDR2 YYREEE (reference sequence). For the CDR3, the DNA is TGTGCCAGCAGCTCCGGACCCTCGGGAGAGACCCAGTACTTC. As protein: CASSSGPSGETQYF.